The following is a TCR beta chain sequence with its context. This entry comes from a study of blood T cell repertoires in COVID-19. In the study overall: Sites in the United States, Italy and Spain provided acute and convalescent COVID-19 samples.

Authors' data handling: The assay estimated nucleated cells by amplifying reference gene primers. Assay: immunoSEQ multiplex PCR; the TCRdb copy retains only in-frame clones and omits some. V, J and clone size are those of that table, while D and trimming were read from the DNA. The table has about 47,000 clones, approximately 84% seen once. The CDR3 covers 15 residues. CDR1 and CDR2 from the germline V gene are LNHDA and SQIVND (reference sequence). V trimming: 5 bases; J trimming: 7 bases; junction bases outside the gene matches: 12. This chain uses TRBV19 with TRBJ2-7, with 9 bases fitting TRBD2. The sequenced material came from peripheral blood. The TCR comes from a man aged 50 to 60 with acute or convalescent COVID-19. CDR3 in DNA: TGTGCCAGTAGTTACCCGGGACTAGCCGGGGGGGAGCAGTACTTC. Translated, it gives CASSYPGLAGGEQYF.